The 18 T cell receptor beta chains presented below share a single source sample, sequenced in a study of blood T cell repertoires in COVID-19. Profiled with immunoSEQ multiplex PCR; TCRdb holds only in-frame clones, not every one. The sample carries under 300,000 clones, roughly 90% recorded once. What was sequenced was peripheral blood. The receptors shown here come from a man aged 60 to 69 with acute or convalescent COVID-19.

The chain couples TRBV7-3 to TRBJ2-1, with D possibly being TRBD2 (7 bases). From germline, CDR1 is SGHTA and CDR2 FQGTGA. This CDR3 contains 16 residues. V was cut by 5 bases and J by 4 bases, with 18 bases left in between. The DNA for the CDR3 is TGTGCCAGCAGCCCATCGGGGGCGGGAGCTTACAATGAGCAGTTCTTC. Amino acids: CASSPSGAGAYNEQFF.

CDR3 in DNA: TGTGCCAGTGGGCAGGCGGGAGACTCCTACGAGCAGTACTTC. Its translation: CASGQAGDSYEQYF. V and J are TRBV19 and TRBJ2-7, with 7 bases that match TRBD2. This CDR3 is 14 amino acids long. Germline CDR1 and CDR2: LNHDA and SQIVND (reference sequence). The V gene end was trimmed by 8 bases and the J gene end by 0 bases; junction bases not matched to a gene: 7.

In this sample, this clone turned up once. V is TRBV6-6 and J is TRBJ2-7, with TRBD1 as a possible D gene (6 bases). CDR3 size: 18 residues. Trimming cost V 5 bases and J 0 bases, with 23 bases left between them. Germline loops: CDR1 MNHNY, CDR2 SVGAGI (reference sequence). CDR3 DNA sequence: TGTGCCAGCAGTCGCCCCGCATTAGTGGGGACAAGCTCCTACGAGCAGTACTTC. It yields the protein CASSRPALVGTSSYEQYF.

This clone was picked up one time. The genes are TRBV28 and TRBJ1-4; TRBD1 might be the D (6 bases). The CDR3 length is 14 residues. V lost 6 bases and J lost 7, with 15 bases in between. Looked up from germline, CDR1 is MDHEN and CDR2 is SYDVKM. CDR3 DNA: TGTGCCAGCAGGTCAACAGGGAGCGGTGAAAAACTGTTTTTT. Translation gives CASRSTGSGEKLFF.

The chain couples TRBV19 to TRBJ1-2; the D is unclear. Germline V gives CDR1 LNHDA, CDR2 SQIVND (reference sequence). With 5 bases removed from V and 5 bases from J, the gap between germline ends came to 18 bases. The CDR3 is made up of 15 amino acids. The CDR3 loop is CASSVPGEELYGYTF. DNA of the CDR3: TGTGCCAGTAGTGTGCCCGGGGAGGAGTTGTATGGCTACACCTTC.

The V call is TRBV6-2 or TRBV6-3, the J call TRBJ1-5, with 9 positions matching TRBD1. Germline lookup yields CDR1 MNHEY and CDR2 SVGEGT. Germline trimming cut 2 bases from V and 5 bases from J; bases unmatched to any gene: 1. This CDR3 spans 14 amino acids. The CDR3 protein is CASSYGDRDQPQHF. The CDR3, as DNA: TGTGCCAGCAGTTACGGGGACAGGGATCAGCCCCAGCATTTT.

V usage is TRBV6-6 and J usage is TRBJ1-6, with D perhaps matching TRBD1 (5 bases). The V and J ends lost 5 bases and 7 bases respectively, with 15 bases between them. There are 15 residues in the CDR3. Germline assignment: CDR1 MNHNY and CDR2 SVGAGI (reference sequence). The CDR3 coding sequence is TGTGCCAGCAGTCGACAAAAGGAGGGGAATTCACCCCTCCACTTT. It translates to CASSRQKEGNSPLHF.

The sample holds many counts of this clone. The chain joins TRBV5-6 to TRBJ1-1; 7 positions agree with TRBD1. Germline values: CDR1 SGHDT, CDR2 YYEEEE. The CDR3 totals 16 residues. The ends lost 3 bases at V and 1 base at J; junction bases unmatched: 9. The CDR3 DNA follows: TGTGCCAGCAGCTCGCTCCTTACAGGGGCGAACACTGAAGCTTTCTTT. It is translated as CASSSLLTGANTEAFF.

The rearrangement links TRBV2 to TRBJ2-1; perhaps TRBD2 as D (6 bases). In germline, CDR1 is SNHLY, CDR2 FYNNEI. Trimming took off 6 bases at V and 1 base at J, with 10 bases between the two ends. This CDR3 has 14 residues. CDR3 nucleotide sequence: TGTGCCAGCAGGGGGGACTCTTCCTACAATGAGCAGTTCTTC. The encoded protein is CASRGDSSYNEQFF.

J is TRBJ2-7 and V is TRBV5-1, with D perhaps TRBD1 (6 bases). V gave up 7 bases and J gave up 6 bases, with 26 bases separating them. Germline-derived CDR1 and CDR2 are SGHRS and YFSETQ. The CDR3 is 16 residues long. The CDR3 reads CASLRRTRQALSEQYF. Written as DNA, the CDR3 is TGCGCCAGCTTACGTCGGACCCGACAGGCCCTAAGCGAGCAGTACTTC. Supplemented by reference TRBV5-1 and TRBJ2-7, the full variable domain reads KAGVTQTPRYLIKTRGQQVTLSCSPISGHRSVSWYQQTPGQGLQFLFEYFSETQRNKGNFPGRFSGRQFSNSRSEMNVSTLELGDSALYLCASLRRTRQALSEQYFGPGTRLTVT.

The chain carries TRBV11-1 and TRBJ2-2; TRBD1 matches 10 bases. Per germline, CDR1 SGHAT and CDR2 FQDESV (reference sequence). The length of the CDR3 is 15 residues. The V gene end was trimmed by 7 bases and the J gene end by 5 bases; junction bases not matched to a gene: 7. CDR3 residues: CASNNRDRGTGELFF. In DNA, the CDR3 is TGTGCCAGCAACAACCGGGACAGGGGTACCGGGGAGCTGTTTTTT.

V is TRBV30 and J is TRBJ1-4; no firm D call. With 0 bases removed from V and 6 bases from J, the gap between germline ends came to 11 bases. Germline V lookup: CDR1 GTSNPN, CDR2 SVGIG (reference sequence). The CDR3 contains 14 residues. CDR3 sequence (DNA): TGTGCCTGGAGTGTAGGTCGGGGAGATGAAAAACTGTTTTTT. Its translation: CAWSVGRGDEKLFF.

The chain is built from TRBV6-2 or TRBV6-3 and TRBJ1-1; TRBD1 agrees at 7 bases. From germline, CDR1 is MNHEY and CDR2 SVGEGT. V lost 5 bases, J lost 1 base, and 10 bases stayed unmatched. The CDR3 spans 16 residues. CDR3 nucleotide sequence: TGTGCCAGCAGTCCCAACGCCCGGACAGGGAACACTGAAGCTTTCTTT. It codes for CASSPNARTGNTEAFF.

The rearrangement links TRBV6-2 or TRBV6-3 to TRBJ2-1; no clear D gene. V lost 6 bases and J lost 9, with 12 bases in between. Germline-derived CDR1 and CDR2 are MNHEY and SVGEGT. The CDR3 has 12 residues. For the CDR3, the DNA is TGTGCCAGCAGCACCCCGGTCGGTGAGCAGTTCTTC. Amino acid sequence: CASSTPVGEQFF.

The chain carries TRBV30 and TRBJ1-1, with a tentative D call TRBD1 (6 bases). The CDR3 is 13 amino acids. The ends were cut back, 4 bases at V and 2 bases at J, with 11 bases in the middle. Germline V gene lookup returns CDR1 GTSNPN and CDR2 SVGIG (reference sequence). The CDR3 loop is CAWNYRANTEAFF. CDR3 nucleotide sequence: TGTGCCTGGAATTACAGGGCAAACACTGAAGCTTTCTTT.

The DNA for the CDR3 is TGTGCCAGCAGCCCGGGACTAGCGGGAGTCGGAGAGCAGTACTTC. It codes for CASSPGLAGVGEQYF. The V call is TRBV11-3, the J call TRBJ2-7, with 14 bases that match TRBD2. This CDR3 has 15 residues. Germline trimming cut 5 bases from V and 7 bases from J; bases unmatched to any gene: 7. Germline V gives CDR1 SGHNT, CDR2 YENEEA.

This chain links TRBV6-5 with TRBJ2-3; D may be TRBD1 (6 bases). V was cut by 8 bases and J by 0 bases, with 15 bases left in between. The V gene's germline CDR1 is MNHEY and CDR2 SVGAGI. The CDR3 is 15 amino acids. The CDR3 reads CASRRGPSSTDTQYF. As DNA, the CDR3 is TGTGCCAGCCGCAGGGGCCCCTCTAGCACAGATACGCAGTATTTT.

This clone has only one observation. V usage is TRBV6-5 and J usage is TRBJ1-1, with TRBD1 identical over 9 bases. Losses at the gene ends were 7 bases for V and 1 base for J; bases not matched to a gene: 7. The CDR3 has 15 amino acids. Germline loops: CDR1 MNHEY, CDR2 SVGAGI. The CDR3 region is CASTGQGTQNTEAFF. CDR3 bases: TGTGCCAGCACCGGACAGGGGACTCAGAACACTGAAGCTTTCTTT.